This T cell receptor beta chain was sequenced for a study of T-cell memory formation after mild COVID-19. With V trimmed by 3 bases and J by 9 bases, 5 bases remained unmatched. The CDR3 is 15 amino acids. Germline assignment: CDR1 MNHNS and CDR2 SASEGT. This clonotype has a handful of counts. The antigen is undetermined. Study-level findings and limits: There were some responding clones in pre-infection memory, which suggested that cross-reactive memory had joined. Later expanders leaned CD4+, whereas day 15 to 85 contracting clones were balanced CD4/CD8. The study found contracting CD4+ clones mainly in CM and EM and contracting CD8+ clones in EMRA. The authors left the SARS-CoV-2 specificity of second-wave clones peaking on day 37 unconfirmed.

One entry per CDR3 protein results from TCRdb running MiXCR on the 5' RACE reads. The table includes around 150,000 distinct CDR3 sequences, around 30% detected once. This clonotype was obtained from an adult woman who had mild COVID-19 (a few samples of this study predate the infection). Cell type and time point are not known. Sequenced: PBMCs or a T cell subset sorted from them (not recorded which). This chain joins TRBV6-1 and TRBJ1-6; TRBD1 matches at 10 bases. CDR3 in amino acids: CASSEGDRGLSPLHF. DNA for the CDR3: TGTGCCAGCAGTGAGGGAGACAGGGGGCTTTCACCCCTCCACTTT.